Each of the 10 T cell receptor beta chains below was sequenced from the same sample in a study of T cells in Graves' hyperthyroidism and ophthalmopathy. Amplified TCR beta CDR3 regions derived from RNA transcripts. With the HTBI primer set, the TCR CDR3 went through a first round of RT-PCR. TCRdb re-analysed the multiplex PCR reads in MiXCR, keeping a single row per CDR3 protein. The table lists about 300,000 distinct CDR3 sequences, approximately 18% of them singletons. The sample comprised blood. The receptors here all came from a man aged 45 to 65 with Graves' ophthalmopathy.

DNA for the CDR3: TGCGCCAGCACCCCGGCCCAGGTTCAGCCCCAGCATTTT. Its translation is CASTPAQVQPQHF. V is TRBV10-2 and J is TRBJ1-5; D is undetermined. The CDR3 sequence is 13 residues long. V lost 7 bases, J lost 6 bases, and 13 bases lay in between. CDR1 and CDR2 (germline): WSHSY, SAAADI.

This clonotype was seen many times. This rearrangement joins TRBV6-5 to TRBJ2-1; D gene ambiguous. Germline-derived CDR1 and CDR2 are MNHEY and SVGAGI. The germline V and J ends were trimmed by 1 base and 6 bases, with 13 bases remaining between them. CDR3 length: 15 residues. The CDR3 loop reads CASSYWNSGTNEQFF. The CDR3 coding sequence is TGTGCCAGCAGTTACTGGAATTCTGGAACCAATGAGCAGTTCTTC.

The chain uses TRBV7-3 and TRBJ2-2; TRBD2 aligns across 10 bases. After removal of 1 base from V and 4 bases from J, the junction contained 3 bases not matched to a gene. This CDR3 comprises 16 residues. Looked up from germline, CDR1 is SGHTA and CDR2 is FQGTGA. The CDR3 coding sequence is TGTGCCAGCAGCTTAAATAGCGGGAGGAGCACCGGGGAGCTGTTTTTT. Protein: CASSLNSGRSTGELFF.

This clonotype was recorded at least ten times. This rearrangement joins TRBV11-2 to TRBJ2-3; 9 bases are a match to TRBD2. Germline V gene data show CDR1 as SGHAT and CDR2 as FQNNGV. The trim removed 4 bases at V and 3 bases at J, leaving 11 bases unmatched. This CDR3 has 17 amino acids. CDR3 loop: CASSSRIAGAKTDTQYF. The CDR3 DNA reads TGTGCCAGCAGCTCCCGTATAGCGGGAGCCAAAACAGATACGCAGTATTTT.

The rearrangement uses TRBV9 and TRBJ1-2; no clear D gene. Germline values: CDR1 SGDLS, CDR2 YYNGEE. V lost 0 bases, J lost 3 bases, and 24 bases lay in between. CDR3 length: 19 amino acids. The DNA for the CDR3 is TGTGCCAGCAGCGTAGCCCAGGAGGCTCGCGCCGAAGGAGACTATGGCTACACCTTC. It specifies CASSVAQEARAEGDYGYTF.

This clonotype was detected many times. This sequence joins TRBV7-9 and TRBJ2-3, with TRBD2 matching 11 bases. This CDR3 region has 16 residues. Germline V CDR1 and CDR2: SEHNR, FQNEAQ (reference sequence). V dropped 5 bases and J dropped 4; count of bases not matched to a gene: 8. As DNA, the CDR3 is TGTGCCAGCAGCGGAACTAGCGGGAGTATCGCAGATACGCAGTATTTT. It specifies CASSGTSGSIADTQYF.

Here the CDR3 DNA reads TGCAGTGCTAGAGATCCAGGGCAGGTCGGGGAGCTGTTTTTT. Amino acid sequence: CSARDPGQVGELFF. The chain is built from TRBV20-1 and TRBJ2-2, with D possibly matching TRBD1 (5 bases). The germline V gene encodes CDR1 DFQATT and CDR2 SNEGSKA (reference sequence). Trimming removed 0 bases from V and 7 bases from J, with 12 bases in between. The CDR3 extends over 14 amino acids.

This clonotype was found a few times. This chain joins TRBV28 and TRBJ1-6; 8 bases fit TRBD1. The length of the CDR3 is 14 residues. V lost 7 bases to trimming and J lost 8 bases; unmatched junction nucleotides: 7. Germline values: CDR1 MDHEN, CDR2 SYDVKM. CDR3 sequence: CASITGGLYSPLHF. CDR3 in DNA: TGTGCCAGCATCACAGGGGGACTATATTCACCCCTCCACTTT. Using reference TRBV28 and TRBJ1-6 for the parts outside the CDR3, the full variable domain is DVKVTQSSRYLVKRTGEKVFLECVQDMDHENMFWYRQDPGLGLRLIYFSYDVKMKEKGDIPEGYSVSREKKERFSLILESASTNQTSMYLCASITGGLYSPLHFGNGTRLTVT.

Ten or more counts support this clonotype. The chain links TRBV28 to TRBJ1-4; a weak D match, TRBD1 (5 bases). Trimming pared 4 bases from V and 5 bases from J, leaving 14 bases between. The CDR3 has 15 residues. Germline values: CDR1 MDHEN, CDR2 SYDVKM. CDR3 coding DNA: TGTGCCAGCAGTTCCGCTGGGAACAGGAATGAAAAACTGTTTTTT. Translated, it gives CASSSAGNRNEKLFF.

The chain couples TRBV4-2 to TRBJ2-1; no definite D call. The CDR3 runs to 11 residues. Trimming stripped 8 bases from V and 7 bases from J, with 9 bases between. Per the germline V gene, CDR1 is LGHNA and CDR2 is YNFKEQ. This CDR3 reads CASFDGNEQFF. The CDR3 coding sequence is TGTGCCAGCTTCGATGGGAATGAGCAGTTCTTC.